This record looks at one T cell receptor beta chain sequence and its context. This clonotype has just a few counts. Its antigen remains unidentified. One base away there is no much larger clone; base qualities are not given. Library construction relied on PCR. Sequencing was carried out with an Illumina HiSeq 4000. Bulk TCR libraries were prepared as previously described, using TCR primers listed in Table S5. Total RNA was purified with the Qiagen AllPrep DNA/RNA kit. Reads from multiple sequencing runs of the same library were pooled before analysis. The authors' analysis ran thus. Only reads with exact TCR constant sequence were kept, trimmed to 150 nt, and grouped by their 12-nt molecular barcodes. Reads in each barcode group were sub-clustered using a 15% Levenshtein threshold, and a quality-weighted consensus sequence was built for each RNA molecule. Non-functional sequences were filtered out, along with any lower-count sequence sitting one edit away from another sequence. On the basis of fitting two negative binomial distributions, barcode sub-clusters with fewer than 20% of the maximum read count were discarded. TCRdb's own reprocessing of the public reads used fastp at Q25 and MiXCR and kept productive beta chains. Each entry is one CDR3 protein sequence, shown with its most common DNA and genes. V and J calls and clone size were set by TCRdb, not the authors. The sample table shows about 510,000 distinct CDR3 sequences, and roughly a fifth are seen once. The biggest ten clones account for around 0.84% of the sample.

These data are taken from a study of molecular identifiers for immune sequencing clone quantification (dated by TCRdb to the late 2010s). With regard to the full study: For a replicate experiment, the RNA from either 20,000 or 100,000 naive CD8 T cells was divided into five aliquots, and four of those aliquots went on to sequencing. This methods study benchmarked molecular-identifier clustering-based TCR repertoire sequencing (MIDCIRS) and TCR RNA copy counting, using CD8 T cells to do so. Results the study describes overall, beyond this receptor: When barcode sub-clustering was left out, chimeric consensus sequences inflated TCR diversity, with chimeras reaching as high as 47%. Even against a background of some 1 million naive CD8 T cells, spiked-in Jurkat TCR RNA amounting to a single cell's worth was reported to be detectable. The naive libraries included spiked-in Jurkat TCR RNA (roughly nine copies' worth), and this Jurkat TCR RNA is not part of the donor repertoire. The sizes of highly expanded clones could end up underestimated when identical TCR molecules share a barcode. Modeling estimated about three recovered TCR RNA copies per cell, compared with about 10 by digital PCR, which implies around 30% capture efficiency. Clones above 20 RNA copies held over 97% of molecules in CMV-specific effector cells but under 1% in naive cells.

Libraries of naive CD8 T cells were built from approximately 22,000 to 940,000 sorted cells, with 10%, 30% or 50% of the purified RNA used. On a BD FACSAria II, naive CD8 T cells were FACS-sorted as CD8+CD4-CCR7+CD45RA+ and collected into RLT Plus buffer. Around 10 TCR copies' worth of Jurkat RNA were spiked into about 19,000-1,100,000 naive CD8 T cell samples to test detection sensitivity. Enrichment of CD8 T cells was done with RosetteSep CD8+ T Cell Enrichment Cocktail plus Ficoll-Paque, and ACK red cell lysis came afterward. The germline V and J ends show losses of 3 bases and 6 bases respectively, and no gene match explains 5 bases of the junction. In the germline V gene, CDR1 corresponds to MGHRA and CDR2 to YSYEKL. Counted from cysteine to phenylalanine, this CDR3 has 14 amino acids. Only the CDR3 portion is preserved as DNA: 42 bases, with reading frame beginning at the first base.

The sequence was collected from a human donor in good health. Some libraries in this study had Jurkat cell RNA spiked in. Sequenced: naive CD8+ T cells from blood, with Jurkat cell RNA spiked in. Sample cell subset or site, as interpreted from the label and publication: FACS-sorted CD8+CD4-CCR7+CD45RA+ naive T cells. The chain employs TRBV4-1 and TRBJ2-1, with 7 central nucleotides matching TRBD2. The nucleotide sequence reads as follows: TGCGCCAGCAGCCAGGCGGGGGACCCCAATGAGCAGTTCTTC. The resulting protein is CASSQAGDPNEQFF.